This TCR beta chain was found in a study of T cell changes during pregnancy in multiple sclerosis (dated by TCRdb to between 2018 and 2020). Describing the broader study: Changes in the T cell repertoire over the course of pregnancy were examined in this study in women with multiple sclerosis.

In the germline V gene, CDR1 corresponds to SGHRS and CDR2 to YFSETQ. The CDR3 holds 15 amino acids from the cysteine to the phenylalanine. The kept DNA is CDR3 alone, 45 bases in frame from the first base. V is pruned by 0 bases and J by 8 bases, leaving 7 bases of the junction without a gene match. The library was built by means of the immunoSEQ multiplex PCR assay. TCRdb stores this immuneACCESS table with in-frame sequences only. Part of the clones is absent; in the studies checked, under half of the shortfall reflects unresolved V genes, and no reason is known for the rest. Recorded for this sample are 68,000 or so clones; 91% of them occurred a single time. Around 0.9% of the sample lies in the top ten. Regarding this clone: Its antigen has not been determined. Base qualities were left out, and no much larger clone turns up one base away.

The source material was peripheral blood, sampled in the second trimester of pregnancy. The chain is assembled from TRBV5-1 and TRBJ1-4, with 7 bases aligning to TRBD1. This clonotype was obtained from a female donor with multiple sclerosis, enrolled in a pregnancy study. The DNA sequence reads TGCGCCAGCAGCTTGGCCCCGGGACAGAGGGAAAAACTGTTTTTT. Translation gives CASSLAPGQREKLFF.